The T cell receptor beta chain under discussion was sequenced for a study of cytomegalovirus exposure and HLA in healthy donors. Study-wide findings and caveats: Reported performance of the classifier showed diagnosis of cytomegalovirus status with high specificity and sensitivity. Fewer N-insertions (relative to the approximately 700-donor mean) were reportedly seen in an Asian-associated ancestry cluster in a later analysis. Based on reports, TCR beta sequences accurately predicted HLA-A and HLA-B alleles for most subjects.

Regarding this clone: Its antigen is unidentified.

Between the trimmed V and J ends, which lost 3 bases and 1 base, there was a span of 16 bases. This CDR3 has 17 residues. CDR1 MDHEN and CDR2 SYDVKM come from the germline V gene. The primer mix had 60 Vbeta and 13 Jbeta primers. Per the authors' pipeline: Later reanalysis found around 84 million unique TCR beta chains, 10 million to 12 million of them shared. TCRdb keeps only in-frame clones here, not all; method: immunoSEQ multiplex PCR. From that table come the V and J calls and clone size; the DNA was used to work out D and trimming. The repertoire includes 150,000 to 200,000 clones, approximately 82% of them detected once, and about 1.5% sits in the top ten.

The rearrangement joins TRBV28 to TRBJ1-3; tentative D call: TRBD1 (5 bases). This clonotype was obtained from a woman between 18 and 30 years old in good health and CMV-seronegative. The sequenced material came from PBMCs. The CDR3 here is CASSFRTNRWSGNTIYF. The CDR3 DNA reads TGTGCCAGCAGTTTCCGGACAAACCGGTGGTCTGGAAACACCATATATTTT.